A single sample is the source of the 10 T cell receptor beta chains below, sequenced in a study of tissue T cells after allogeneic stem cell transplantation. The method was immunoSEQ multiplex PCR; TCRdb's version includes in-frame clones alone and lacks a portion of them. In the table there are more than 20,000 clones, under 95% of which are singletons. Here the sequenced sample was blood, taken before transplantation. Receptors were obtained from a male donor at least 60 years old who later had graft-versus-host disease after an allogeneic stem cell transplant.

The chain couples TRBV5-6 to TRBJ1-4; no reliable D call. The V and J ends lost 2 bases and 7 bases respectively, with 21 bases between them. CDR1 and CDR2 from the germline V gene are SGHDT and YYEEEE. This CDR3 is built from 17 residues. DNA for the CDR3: TGTGCCAGCAGCTTTGGCGTCGGTATGGCCGCGGGTGAAAAACTGTTTTTT. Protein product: CASSFGVGMAAGEKLFF.

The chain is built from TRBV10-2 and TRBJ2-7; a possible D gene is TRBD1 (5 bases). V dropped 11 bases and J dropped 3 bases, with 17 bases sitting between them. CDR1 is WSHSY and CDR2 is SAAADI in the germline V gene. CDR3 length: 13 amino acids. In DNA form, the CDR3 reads TGCGCCGCCAACCAGGGTGGAGACTACGAGCAGTACTTC. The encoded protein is CAANQGGDYEQYF.

Here the CDR3 reads CASSLTVNTGELFF. The CDR3 DNA reads TGCGCCAGCAGTTTGACGGTAAACACCGGGGAGCTGTTTTTT. The J gene is TRBJ2-2, the V gene TRBV5-1; D not certain. This CDR3 contains 14 residues. Germline CDR1 reads SGHRS; CDR2 reads YFSETQ. V lost 5 bases and J 2 bases, leaving 10 bases between the germline ends. Based on the CDR3 plus reference TRBV5-1 and TRBJ2-2, the full variable domain is KAGVTQTPRYLIKTRGQQVTLSCSPISGHRSVSWYQQTPGQGLQFLFEYFSETQRNKGNFPGRFSGRQFSNSRSEMNVSTLELGDSALYLCASSLTVNTGELFFGEGSRLTVL.

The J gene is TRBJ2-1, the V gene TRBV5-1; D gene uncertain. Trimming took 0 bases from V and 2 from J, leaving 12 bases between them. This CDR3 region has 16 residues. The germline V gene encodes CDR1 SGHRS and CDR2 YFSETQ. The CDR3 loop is CASSLEVANTYNEQFF. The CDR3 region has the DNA TGCGCCAGCAGCTTGGAGGTTGCGAACACCTACAATGAGCAGTTCTTC.

CDR3 nucleotide sequence: TGTGCCAGCAGTTCTCCTAGACCGAACACTGAAGCTTTCTTT. It encodes CASSSPRPNTEAFF. The rearrangement links TRBV6-5 to TRBJ1-1; unclear D gene. The germline V gene has CDR1 MNHEY and CDR2 SVGAGI. V lost 4 bases and J 1 base, leaving 10 bases between the germline ends. This CDR3 is built from 14 residues.

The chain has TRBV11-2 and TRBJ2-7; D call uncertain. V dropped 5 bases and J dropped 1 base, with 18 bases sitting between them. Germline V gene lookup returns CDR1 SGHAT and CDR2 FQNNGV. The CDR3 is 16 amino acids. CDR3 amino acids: CASSETWGFRSYEQYF. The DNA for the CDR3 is TGTGCCAGCAGCGAGACTTGGGGTTTTCGGTCCTACGAGCAGTACTTC.

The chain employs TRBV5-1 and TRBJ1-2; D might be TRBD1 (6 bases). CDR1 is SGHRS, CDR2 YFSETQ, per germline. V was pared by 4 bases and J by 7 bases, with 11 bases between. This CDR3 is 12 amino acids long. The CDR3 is CASSEDSGGYTF. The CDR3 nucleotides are TGCGCCAGCAGCGAGGACAGTGGTGGCTACACCTTC. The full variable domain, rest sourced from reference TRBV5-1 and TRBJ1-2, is KAGVTQTPRYLIKTRGQQVTLSCSPISGHRSVSWYQQTPGQGLQFLFEYFSETQRNKGNFPGRFSGRQFSNSRSEMNVSTLELGDSALYLCASSEDSGGYTFGSGTRLTVV.

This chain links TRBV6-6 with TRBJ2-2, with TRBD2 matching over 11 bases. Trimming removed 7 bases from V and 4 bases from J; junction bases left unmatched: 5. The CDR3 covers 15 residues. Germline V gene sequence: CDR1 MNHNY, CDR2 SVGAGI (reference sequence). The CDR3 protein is CASIGTSGGTGELFF. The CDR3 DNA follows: TGTGCCAGCATTGGAACTAGCGGGGGCACCGGGGAGCTGTTTTTT.

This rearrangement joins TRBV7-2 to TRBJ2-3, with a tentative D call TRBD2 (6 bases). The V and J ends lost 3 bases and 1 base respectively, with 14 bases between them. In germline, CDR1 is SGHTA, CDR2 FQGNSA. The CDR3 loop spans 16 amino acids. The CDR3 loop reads CASSLNYASGTDTQYF. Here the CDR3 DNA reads TGTGCCAGCAGCTTGAATTATGCTAGCGGCACAGATACGCAGTATTTT.

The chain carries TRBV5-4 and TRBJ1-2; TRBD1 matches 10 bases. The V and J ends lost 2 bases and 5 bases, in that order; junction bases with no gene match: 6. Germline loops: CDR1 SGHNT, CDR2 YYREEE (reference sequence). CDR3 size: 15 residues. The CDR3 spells CASSFQTGGRYGYTF. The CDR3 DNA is TGTGCCAGCAGCTTCCAGACAGGGGGCAGATATGGCTACACCTTC.